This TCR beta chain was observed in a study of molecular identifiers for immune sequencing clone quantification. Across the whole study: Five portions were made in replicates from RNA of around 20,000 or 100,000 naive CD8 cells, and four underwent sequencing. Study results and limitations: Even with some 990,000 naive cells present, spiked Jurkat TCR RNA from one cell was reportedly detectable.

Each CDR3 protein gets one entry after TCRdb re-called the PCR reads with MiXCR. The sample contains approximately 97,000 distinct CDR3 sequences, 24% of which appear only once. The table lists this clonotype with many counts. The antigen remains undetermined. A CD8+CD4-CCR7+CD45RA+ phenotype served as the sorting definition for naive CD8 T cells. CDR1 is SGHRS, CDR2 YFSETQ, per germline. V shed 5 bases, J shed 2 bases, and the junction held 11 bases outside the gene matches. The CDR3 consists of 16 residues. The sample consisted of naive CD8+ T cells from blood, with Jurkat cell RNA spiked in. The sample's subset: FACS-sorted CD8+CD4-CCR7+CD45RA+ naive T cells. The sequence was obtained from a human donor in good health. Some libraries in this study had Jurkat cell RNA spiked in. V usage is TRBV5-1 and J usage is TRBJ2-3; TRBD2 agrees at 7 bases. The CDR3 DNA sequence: TGCGCCAGCAGGGCTCGATCGGGGGGATTCACAGATACGCAGTATTTT. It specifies CASRARSGGFTDTQYF.